The T cell receptor beta chain under discussion was sequenced for a study of cytomegalovirus exposure and HLA in healthy donors. Across the study: About 79 million unique TCRs from HLA-typed donors were held in an early data release. Findings and caveats of the study: The classifier, whose performance was assessed in both the original and validation cohorts, reportedly diagnosed cytomegalovirus status with high specificity and sensitivity. Differences between HLA loci emerged in a later analysis of TCR association rates, with DRB1 most and HLA-C fewest. Within an earlier analysis, most TCR beta V segments proved productive either about 90% or about 30% of the time.

Germline loops: CDR1 SGHRS, CDR2 YFSETQ. The length of the CDR3 is 17 residues. V was pared by 2 bases and J by 1 base, with 11 bases of the junction left unmatched. As regards this clone: Its antigen is not known.

Primers: 60 Vbeta forward and 13 Jbeta reverse. Generated by immunoSEQ multiplex PCR, the TCRdb table keeps only in-frame clones and is missing some. The sample yields around 140,000 clones, roughly 83% seen once. The specimen sequenced was PBMCs. This TCR came from a man in his forties or fifties in good health and CMV-seronegative. This sequence joins TRBV5-1 and TRBJ2-7, with 8 bases fitting TRBD1. The DNA of the CDR3 is TGCGCCAGCAGCTTTGGCAGGGGGCCTGCTACTTCCTACGAGCAGTACTTC. Encoded protein: CASSFGRGPATSYEQYF.